Following are 5 T cell receptor beta chains from one sample sequenced in a study of Graves' ophthalmopathy and Graves' hyperthyroidism. TCR beta CDR3 regions were amplified from RNA transcripts. In the first round, RT-PCR was carried out with HTBI primers, and a multiplex PCR formed the second round. TCRdb re-derived calls from the multiplex PCR reads in MiXCR, one entry per CDR3 protein. The table shows some 390,000 distinct CDR3 sequences, with about 16% occurring only once. The sample taken for sequencing was peripheral blood. The receptors stem from a woman aged 18-29 years with Graves' ophthalmopathy.

Ten or more counts support this clonotype. The chain carries TRBV4-1 and TRBJ2-5; possibly TRBD2 for D (5 bases). The CDR3 has 15 residues. Trimming took off 2 bases at V and 5 bases at J, with 15 bases between the two ends. The germline gives CDR1 MGHRA, CDR2 YSYEKL. CDR3 region: CASSQLGRFGETQYF. In DNA, the CDR3 is TGCGCCAGCAGCCAACTTGGGAGATTTGGGGAGACCCAGTACTTC.

This clonotype has at least ten counts. The chain carries TRBV6-5 and TRBJ2-7; D gene ambiguous. CDR1 MNHEY and CDR2 SVGAGI come from the germline V gene. The V and J ends lost 6 bases and 5 bases respectively, with 11 bases between them. The length of the CDR3 is 12 residues. CDR3 DNA sequence: TGTGCCAGCAGCCTAGAATTCCACGAGCAGTACTTC. Its protein is CASSLEFHEQYF.

This clonotype showed up just a few times. The chain combines TRBV12-3 or TRBV12-4 with TRBJ1-6, with 9 bases matching TRBD1. This CDR3 is built from 17 residues. V lost 5 bases, J lost 7 bases, and 12 bases stayed unmatched. In DNA form, the CDR3 reads TGTGCCAGCAGTCCGGTCCCGGGACAGGGTCGGAATTCACCCCTCCACTTT. It yields the protein CASSPVPGQGRNSPLHF.

This clonotype showed up many times. V and J are TRBV6-1 and TRBJ2-5; D uncertain. The CDR3 is 11 amino acids. Germline lookup yields CDR1 MNHNS and CDR2 SASEGT. The V gene lost 8 bases and the J gene lost 9 bases, with 13 bases spanning the gap. The CDR3 coding sequence is TGTGCCAGCGGGCCCATTTGGGCCCAGTACTTC. Protein product: CASGPIWAQYF.

This clonotype was seen at least ten times. This may be a read error: a much more frequent sequence differs by one nucleotide. The chain employs TRBV6-2 or TRBV6-3 and TRBJ2-2, with D possibly TRBD2 on 6 matching bases. The CDR3 has 13 amino acids. Germline V gene lookup returns CDR1 MNHEY and CDR2 SVGEGT. The CDR3 protein is CASSYLDTGGLFF. The CDR3 nucleotides are TGTGCCAGCAGTTACTTGGACACCGGGGGGCTGTTTTTT.